A single sample is the source of the 24 T cell receptor beta chains below, sequenced in a study of T cell changes during pregnancy in multiple sclerosis. Only in-frame clones appear in the TCRdb table, and some are missing; sequencing was by immunoSEQ multiplex PCR. Here the sample spans about 23,000 clones, 70% to 90% being singletons. Sequenced material: CD4+ T cells from peripheral blood mononuclear cells, taken in the first trimester of pregnancy. All receptors derive from a female donor in good health, enrolled as a control in a pregnancy study.

This clone was seen only once. The V and J genes are TRBV7-3 and TRBJ2-7, with D perhaps TRBD2 (6 bases). CDR1 SGHTA and CDR2 FQGTGA come from the germline V gene. This CDR3 has 12 residues. V dropped 6 bases and J dropped 3 bases, with 9 bases sitting between them. CDR3 in amino acids: CASRGRSYEQYF. The CDR3 coding sequence is TGTGCCAGCAGGGGGAGGAGCTACGAGCAGTACTTC.

The CDR3 sequence: CASSLTRMNTEAFF. The CDR3 nucleotides are TGTGCCAGCAGTTTAACTAGAATGAACACTGAAGCTTTCTTT. The rearrangement links TRBV6-5 to TRBJ1-1; D gene uncertain. Germline CDR1 MNHEY, CDR2 SVGAGI. V was clipped by 4 bases and J by 0 bases, with 9 bases between them. The CDR3 loop spans 14 amino acids.

V and J are TRBV5-1 and TRBJ2-1; 12 nucleotides align to TRBD2. Unmatched junction bases numbered 6, after V lost 4 bases and J lost 10 bases. The CDR3 runs 14 residues. Germline V CDR1 and CDR2: SGHRS, YFSETQ. The DNA of the CDR3 is TGCGCCAGCAGCAAGACTAGCGGGAGTGGCGAGCAGTTCTTC. Translating it yields CASSKTSGSGEQFF.

The chain carries TRBV9 and TRBJ2-2; no definite D call. This CDR3 has 15 amino acids. The V end was cut by 0 bases, the J end by 5 bases, with 11 bases between. CDR1 is SGDLS and CDR2 is YYNGEE in the germline V gene. CDR3 region: CASSVAGVGTGELFF. The CDR3 region has the DNA TGTGCCAGCAGCGTAGCTGGAGTTGGGACCGGGGAGCTGTTTTTT. Full variable domain (remainder filled in from reference TRBV9 and TRBJ2-2): DSGVTQTPKHLITATGQRVTLRCSPRSGDLSVYWYQQSLDQGLQFLIQYYNGEERAKGNILERFSAQQFPDLHSELNLSSLELGDSALYFCASSVAGVGTGELFFGEGSRLTVL.

A few counts support this clone. The CDR3 coding sequence is TGCAGCGCCCAAGGGGCAGGGAGGGAGAAACTGTTTTTT. It yields the protein CSAQGAGREKLFF. This rearrangement joins TRBV29-1 to TRBJ1-4; D perhaps matches TRBD1 (5 bases). The CDR3 is 13 amino acids. V was clipped by 7 bases and J by 11 bases, with 20 bases between them. The germline V gene has CDR1 SQVTM and CDR2 ANQGSEA.

J is TRBJ1-1 and V is TRBV19, with 7 bases that match TRBD1. The CDR3 totals 13 residues. V was clipped by 6 bases and J by 1 base; unmatched bases: 2. Germline CDR1 is LNHDA and CDR2 is SQIVND (reference sequence). The CDR3 DNA sequence: TGTGCCAGTAGGGGACAGTCGAACACTGAAGCTTTCTTT. It is translated as CASRGQSNTEAFF. Drawing the rest from reference TRBV19 and TRBJ1-1, the complete variable domain is DGGITQSPKYLFRKEGQNVTLSCEQNLNHDAMYWYRQDPGQGLRLIYYSQIVNDFQKGDIAEGYSVSREKKESFPLTVTSAQKNPTAFYLCASRGQSNTEAFFGQGTRLTVV.

The chain is built from TRBV7-8 and TRBJ1-2; 11 nucleotides align to TRBD1. The trim removed 1 base at V and 8 bases at J, leaving 6 bases unmatched. Germline V gives CDR1 SGHVS, CDR2 FQNEAQ. This CDR3 region has 15 residues. This CDR3 is CASSLGLWTGGGYTF. Here the CDR3 DNA reads TGTGCCAGCAGCTTAGGGTTGTGGACAGGGGGCGGCTACACCTTC.

This clone was seen more than once but under ten times. The chain links TRBV25-1 to TRBJ1-1; D uncertain. Germline lookup yields CDR1 MGHDK and CDR2 SYGVNS. This CDR3 spans 15 amino acids. V shed 1 base and J shed 11 bases, with 20 bases lying between them. Written as DNA, the CDR3 is TGTGCCAGCAGTGAATCGCTTGGGGAGTATAATGTGGCTTTCTTT. Its protein product is CASSESLGEYNVAFF.

This chain connects TRBV10-2 to TRBJ1-4, with 8 bases aligning to TRBD1. The germline CDR1 and CDR2 sequences are WSHSY and SAAADI. V trimming: 7 bases; J trimming: 6 bases; junction bases outside the gene matches: 10. The CDR3 spans 15 residues. CDR3 residues: CASTRRQGADEKLFF. CDR3 sequence (DNA): TGCGCCAGCACCCGCCGGCAGGGGGCTGATGAAAAACTGTTTTTT.

The rearrangement uses TRBV14 and TRBJ2-1, with a possible D match to TRBD1 (6 bases). CDR3 length equals 15 residues. V lost 3 bases and J 7 bases, leaving 16 bases between the germline ends. Germline V CDR1 and CDR2: SGHDN, FVKESK. CDR3 DNA sequence: TGTGCCAGCAGCCACCAGGGGTTCGGTTATAATGAGCAGTTCTTC. It translates to CASSHQGFGYNEQFF.

The V gene is TRBV10-2, the J gene TRBJ1-5; possible D gene TRBD1, 6 bases. The CDR3 length is 12 residues. Trimming pared 7 bases from V and 7 bases from J, leaving 11 bases between. Germline V CDR1 and CDR2: WSHSY, SAAADI. CDR3 DNA: TGCGCCAGCAAACAGGGAATGCAGCCCCAGCATTTT. It codes for CASKQGMQPQHF.

The chain couples TRBV18 to TRBJ1-4, with a weak D call TRBD1 (6 bases). The CDR3 spans 15 residues. Germline loops: CDR1 KGHSH, CDR2 LQKENI. The ends were cut back, 3 bases at V and 2 bases at J, with 10 bases in the middle. This CDR3 reads CASSPDRTTNEKLFF. In nucleotides, the CDR3 is TGTGCCAGCTCACCCGACAGGACTACTAATGAAAAACTGTTTTTT.

The V call is TRBV5-5, the J call TRBJ2-3; 10 nucleotides match TRBD2. Germline assignment: CDR1 SGHKS and CDR2 YYEKEE (reference sequence). V shed 0 bases and J 1 base; nucleotides not matched to a gene: 8. CDR3 size: 18 residues. Here the CDR3 reads CASSLGGLASLRTDTQYF. The CDR3 nucleotides read TGTGCCAGCAGCTTGGGGGGACTAGCGAGTCTCCGCACAGATACGCAGTATTTT.

The chain has TRBV28 and TRBJ2-5; no clear D gene. Germline values: CDR1 MDHEN, CDR2 SYDVKM. This CDR3 contains 12 residues. CDR3 amino acids: CATGEGSLTQYF. For the CDR3, the DNA is TGTGCGACCGGAGAAGGATCTTTAACCCAGTACTTC.

The J gene is TRBJ1-2, the V gene TRBV14, with D hard to call. V was cut by 3 bases and J by 4 bases, with 12 bases left in between. The germline CDR1 and CDR2 sequences are SGHDN and FVKESK. CDR3 size: 14 residues. In nucleotides, the CDR3 is TGTGCCAGCAGCCATCCCTCGTCCGTCTATGGCTACACCTTC. Its protein product is CASSHPSSVYGYTF.

The chain has TRBV5-6 and TRBJ2-5; D remains ambiguous. The ends were cut back, 2 bases at V and 0 bases at J, with 17 bases in the middle. Germline V CDR1 and CDR2: SGHDT, YYEEEE. The CDR3 has 17 residues. The CDR3 DNA reads as TGTGCCAGCAGCTTTTCCCGCCTACTAAGGTACCAAGAGACCCAGTACTTC. Its translation: CASSFSRLLRYQETQYF.

The chain joins TRBV25-1 to TRBJ1-2, with D hard to call. V was trimmed by 4 bases and J by 4 bases, leaving 4 bases between them. CDR3 length equals 11 residues. Germline V gene data show CDR1 as MGHDK and CDR2 as SYGVNS. The CDR3 here is CASSAVYGYTF. The CDR3 DNA follows: TGTGCCAGCAGTGCTGTCTATGGCTACACCTTC.

The chain has TRBV20-1 and TRBJ2-5; D remains unclear. Per germline, CDR1 DFQATT and CDR2 SNEGSKA (reference sequence). The CDR3 sequence is 11 residues long. Trimming shortened V by 0 bases and J by 5 bases, and 4 bases separated the two germline ends. CDR3 sequence: CSARDGETQYF. For the CDR3, the DNA is TGCAGTGCTAGAGACGGTGAGACCCAGTACTTC.

This rearrangement joins TRBV29-1 to TRBJ1-6; 7 positions match TRBD1. Unmatched junction bases numbered 10, after V lost 7 bases and J lost 7 bases. Germline V gene lookup returns CDR1 SQVTM and CDR2 ANQGSEA. The CDR3 runs 14 residues. CDR3 sequence: CSGLQGIRNSPLHF. In DNA, the CDR3 is TGCAGCGGTCTACAGGGGATTCGGAATTCACCCCTCCACTTT.

The chain carries TRBV7-9 and TRBJ1-4, with no clear D. This CDR3 contains 16 residues. The germline gives CDR1 SEHNR, CDR2 FQNEAQ (reference sequence). Trimming took 5 bases from V and 5 from J, leaving 18 bases between them. CDR3 sequence (DNA): TGTGCCAGCAGCCCTAGCCTCGGAAATCAGAATGAAAAACTGTTTTTT. Its protein is CASSPSLGNQNEKLFF.

About this clone itself: In the same sample, other DNA sequences code for this CDR3. This chain links TRBV6-1 with TRBJ1-1; D possibly corresponds to TRBD1 (5 bases). Germline CDR1 and CDR2: MNHNS and SASEGT. This CDR3 has 13 amino acids. V was shortened by 2 bases and J by 1 base, with 5 bases between the two germline ends. In nucleotides, the CDR3 is TGTGCCAGCAGTGAAACAGGGAACACTGAAGCTTTCTTT. The encoded protein is CASSETGNTEAFF.

The chain recombines TRBV6-4 with TRBJ1-1; weak D call: TRBD1 (5 bases). The germline gives CDR1 MRHNA, CDR2 SNTAGT. V was trimmed by 8 bases and J by 0 bases, leaving 13 bases between them. This CDR3 region has 14 residues. As DNA, the CDR3 is TGTGCCAGCGCTCACGCAGGGATGAACACTGAAGCTTTCTTT. Encoded protein: CASAHAGMNTEAFF.

The chain uses TRBV11-3 and TRBJ2-1, with D tentatively TRBD1 (6 bases). Germline CDR1 SGHNT, CDR2 YENEEA. The CDR3 covers 13 residues. Trimming cost V 5 bases and J 9 bases, with 14 bases left between them. The CDR3 bases are TGTGCCAGCAGCGCGAGACAGGTCCCTGAGCAGTTCTTC. It encodes CASSARQVPEQFF.

The chain employs TRBV5-4 and TRBJ2-7; D might be TRBD2 (5 bases). The CDR3 spans 12 residues. V gave up 4 bases and J gave up 10 bases, with 15 bases separating them. Germline CDR1 is SGHNT and CDR2 is YYREEE (reference sequence). The CDR3 reads CASSLGLGRQYF. The CDR3 DNA is TGTGCCAGCAGCCTCGGGTTGGGGAGACAGTACTTC. The full variable domain, rest sourced from reference TRBV5-4 and TRBJ2-7, is ETGVTQSPTHLIKTRGQQVTLRCSSQSGHNTVSWYQQALGQGPQFIFQYYREEENGRGNFPPRFSGLQFPNYSSELNVNALELDDSALYLCASSLGLGRQYFGPGTRLTVT.